This TCR beta chain was documented in a study of blood T cells in healthy people across ages. The study's findings and limits: Unknown donor CMV status possibly confounded expanded clonotype changes. Correlation between TCR beta diversity and naive T cell percentage was strong. Diversity was higher, and naive CD4+ cells more numerous, in long-lived donors than in aged donors.

CDR3 length: 11 residues. V lost 6 bases to trimming and J lost 4 bases, with 8 bases between them. The V gene's germline CDR1 is DFQATT and CDR2 SNEGSKA (reference sequence). Alongside a J-beta primer mix, a sample-barcoded 5' primer served in a second PCR lasting roughly 7 to 11 cycles. One entry per CDR3 protein results from TCRdb running MiXCR on the 5' RACE reads. This table has roughly 800,000 distinct CDR3 sequences, 55% to 70% appearing once. Concerning this clonotype itself: What it binds is not known.

The chain links TRBV20-1 to TRBJ2-3; D gene uncertain. The sequence derives from a man between 25 and 39 years old in good health. The material sequenced was blood. CDR3 protein: CSASTADTQYF. The CDR3 region has the DNA TGCAGTGCCTCGACGGCAGATACGCAGTATTTT.